The 20 T cell receptor beta chains below were found in one sample sequenced in a study of T-cell memory formation after mild COVID-19. Each CDR3 protein gets one entry after TCRdb re-called the 5' RACE reads with MiXCR. This repertoire shows more than 350,000 distinct CDR3 sequences, 20% to 25% found once; its top ten account for around 13%. Sequenced material: PBMCs or a T cell subset sorted from them (not recorded which). These receptors all come from an adult woman who had mild COVID-19 (a few samples of this study predate the infection). Cell type and time point are not known.

V is TRBV6-4 and J is TRBJ2-7; 12 bases fit TRBD2. CDR3 length equals 16 residues. With V trimmed by 3 bases and J by 4 bases, 7 bases remained unmatched. Per the germline V gene, CDR1 is MRHNA and CDR2 is SNTAGT. The CDR3 bases are TGTGCCAGCAGTGAATCCGGACTAGCGGGACTTTACGAGCAGTACTTC. Translated: CASSESGLAGLYEQYF.

The chain joins TRBV18 to TRBJ1-1; 10 bases agree with TRBD1. In germline, CDR1 is KGHSH, CDR2 LQKENI. The CDR3 consists of 15 residues. V lost 6 bases and J lost 0; bases outside the gene matches: 4. In nucleotides, the CDR3 is TGTGCCAGCTCCCGGGACAGGGGAATGAACACTGAAGCTTTCTTT. Translation: CASSRDRGMNTEAFF. Filled out from reference TRBV18 and TRBJ1-1, the complete variable domain reads NAGVMQNPRHLVRRRGQEARLRCSPMKGHSHVYWYRQLPEEGLKFMVYLQKENIIDESGMPKERFSAEFPKEGPSILRIQQVVRGDSAAYFCASSRDRGMNTEAFFGQGTRLTVV.

The V call is TRBV29-1, the J call TRBJ1-4; 9 bases map to TRBD1. This CDR3 is built from 12 residues. Germline V CDR1 and CDR2: SQVTM, ANQGSEA. J gave up 5 bases and V 7 bases, and 2 bases lay outside the gene matches. CDR3 residues: CSAGTGNEKLFF. DNA for the CDR3: TGCAGCGCAGGGACAGGGAATGAAAAACTGTTTTTT.

This chain joins TRBV6-4 and TRBJ2-1; D is possibly TRBD1 (5 bases). The V end lost 9 bases, the J end lost 4 bases, and 7 bases lay between the germline ends. The CDR3 runs 11 residues. Germline V gene sequence: CDR1 MRHNA, CDR2 SNTAGT. The DNA for the CDR3 is TGTGCCAGGACAGATTACAATGAGCAGTTCTTC. It encodes CARTDYNEQFF.

V is TRBV6-5 and J is TRBJ1-2; D ambiguous. CDR3 length: 15 residues. V lost 7 bases and J lost 3, with 18 bases in between. In germline, CDR1 is MNHEY, CDR2 SVGAGI. CDR3 nucleotides: TGTGCCAGCACCCAAGACCTAGGTAGTCACTATGGCTACACCTTC. Residues: CASTQDLGSHYGYTF.

This clonotype was counted a few times. CDR3 sequence: CASSAGDGVGQPQHF. The CDR3 nucleotides are TGTGCCAGCAGCGCAGGGGATGGAGTCGGGCAGCCCCAGCATTTT. This sequence joins TRBV9 and TRBJ1-5; a weak D match, TRBD1 (6 bases). CDR1 and CDR2 (germline): SGDLS, YYNGEE. The ends were cut back, 3 bases at V and 7 bases at J, with 17 bases in the middle. The length of the CDR3 is 15 residues.

The V and J genes are TRBV7-8 and TRBJ1-1, with D possibly TRBD1 on 6 matching bases. CDR1 is SGHVS, CDR2 FQNEAQ, per germline. This CDR3 has 15 amino acids. Trimming pared 4 bases from V and 2 bases from J, leaving 14 bases between. This chain's CDR3 is CASSYATGPNTEAFF. The CDR3 DNA follows: TGTGCCAGCAGCTACGCTACAGGGCCTAACACTGAAGCTTTCTTT.

The chain joins TRBV11-3 to TRBJ2-2; D unresolved. Germline V gene data show CDR1 as SGHNT and CDR2 as YENEEA. V lost 0 bases, J lost 7 bases, and 9 bases lay in between. This CDR3 has 14 amino acids. The CDR3 reads CASSLEGFSGELFF. The CDR3 coding sequence is TGTGCCAGCAGCTTAGAAGGGTTCAGCGGGGAGCTGTTTTTT.

The rearrangement joins TRBV5-6 to TRBJ2-2; tentative D call: TRBD1 (6 bases). Trimming stripped 5 bases from V and 3 bases from J, with 14 bases between. The germline gives CDR1 SGHDT, CDR2 YYEEEE. This CDR3 spans 15 amino acids. For the CDR3, the DNA is TGTGCCAGCAGGGCACAGGGAAGGGACACCGGGGAGCTGTTTTTT. Residues: CASRAQGRDTGELFF.

This clonotype appeared once. The rearrangement uses TRBV24-1 and TRBJ1-5; TRBD1 matches 7 bases. The V gene end was trimmed by 5 bases and the J gene end by 4 bases; junction bases not matched to a gene: 7. The V gene's germline CDR1 is KGHDR and CDR2 SFDVKD. The CDR3 runs to 15 residues. CDR3 nucleotide sequence: TGTGCCACCAGTGTGGCGACAGGGCCAAATCAGCCCCAGCATTTT. The encoded protein is CATSVATGPNQPQHF.

This clonotype was counted only a few times. The chain combines TRBV11-2 with TRBJ2-1; no clear D. The CDR3 is 14 amino acids. V was shortened by 2 bases and J by 6 bases, with 11 bases between the two germline ends. The germline V gene has CDR1 SGHAT and CDR2 FQNNGV. The CDR3 region is CASSLSDISNEQFF. For the CDR3, the DNA is TGTGCCAGCAGCTTATCAGATATCAGCAATGAGCAGTTCTTC. The complete variable domain, with remaining parts taken from reference TRBV11-2 and TRBJ2-1, reads EAGVAQSPRYKIIEKRQSVAFWCNPISGHATLYWYQQILGQGPKLLIQFQNNGVVDDSQLPKDRFSAERLKGVDSTLKIQPAKLEDSAVYLCASSLSDISNEQFFGPGTRLTVL.

This clonotype showed up just a few times. V and J are TRBV29-1 and TRBJ1-4; the match to TRBD1 covers 10 bases. CDR3 length: 13 residues. V lost 4 bases, J lost 8 bases, and 4 bases stayed unmatched. Germline V gene lookup returns CDR1 SQVTM and CDR2 ANQGSEA. For the CDR3, the DNA is TGCAGCGTTGGCAGGGACAGGGGCGAAAAACTGTTTTTT. This codes for CSVGRDRGEKLFF. The variable domain in full, with the rest retrieved from reference TRBV29-1 and TRBJ1-4, is SAVISQKPSRDICQRGTSLTIQCQVDSQVTMMFWYRQQPGQSLTLIATANQGSEATYESGFVIDKFPISRPNLTFSTLTVSNMSPEDSSIYLCSVGRDRGEKLFFGSGTQLSVL.

This clonotype appeared a few times. The DNA for the CDR3 is TGTGCCAGCTCACCACCAACAACCTACGAGCAGTACTTC. Its protein product is CASSPPTTYEQYF. The gene calls are TRBV18 and TRBJ2-7; D unresolved. Germline CDR1 KGHSH, CDR2 LQKENI. V shed 0 bases and J shed 2 bases, with 5 bases lying between them. There are 13 residues in the CDR3.

This clonotype was counted between two and nine times. The rearrangement joins TRBV5-6 to TRBJ2-5; weak D call: TRBD1 (6 bases). This CDR3 has 13 amino acids. Trimming took off 4 bases at V and 1 base at J, with 8 bases between the two ends. Germline lookup yields CDR1 SGHDT and CDR2 YYEEEE. This CDR3 reads CASSVDSQETQYF. Written as DNA, the CDR3 is TGTGCCAGCAGCGTGGACAGCCAAGAGACCCAGTACTTC.

This clonotype was detected many times. This chain links TRBV4-1 with TRBJ2-3, with a weak D call TRBD1 (5 bases). The CDR3 totals 15 residues. Germline lookup yields CDR1 MGHRA and CDR2 YSYEKL. Deletions cut 3 bases from V and 4 bases from J, with 14 bases between. The CDR3 loop reads CASSQKGSGPDTQYF. DNA of the CDR3: TGCGCCAGCAGCCAGAAGGGGTCAGGGCCAGATACGCAGTATTTT.

The chain has TRBV12-3 or TRBV12-4 and TRBJ1-2, with TRBD1 matching 9 bases. Germline trimming cut 7 bases from V and 6 bases from J; bases unmatched to any gene: 6. The CDR3 extends over 13 amino acids. DNA for the CDR3: TGTGCCAGCACACCGACAGGGGGGCATGGCTACACCTTC. Its translation: CASTPTGGHGYTF.

The sample holds many counts of this clonotype. The DNA for the CDR3 is TGTGCCGCCGGGACTAGAAGATCCTACGAGCAGTACTTC. This codes for CAAGTRRSYEQYF. The rearrangement links TRBV10-3 to TRBJ2-7; TRBD2 agrees at 8 bases. Trimming removed 11 bases from V and 1 base from J; junction bases left unmatched: 7. This CDR3 contains 13 residues. Germline-derived CDR1 and CDR2 are ENHRY and SYGVKD.

Only a few counts were recorded for this clonotype. V and J are TRBV29-1 and TRBJ2-3; D is unclear. This CDR3 contains 15 residues. V was shortened by 6 bases and J by 1 base, with 17 bases between the two germline ends. Germline CDR1 SQVTM, CDR2 ANQGSEA. For the CDR3, the DNA is TGCAGCGTCGGAACCCAGATTTCGGGCACAGATACGCAGTATTTT. Translated, it gives CSVGTQISGTDTQYF.

The V and J genes are TRBV7-9 and TRBJ1-2; 8 bases map to TRBD1. Germline CDR1 SEHNR, CDR2 FQNEAQ (reference sequence). V shed 2 bases and J 10 bases; nucleotides not matched to a gene: 9. There are 14 residues in the CDR3. The CDR3 protein is CASSLQTGEVVYTF. CDR3 DNA sequence: TGTGCCAGCAGCTTACAGACAGGGGAGGTTGTCTACACCTTC.

This clonotype has a handful of counts. The chain is built from TRBV24-1 and TRBJ2-3, with D possibly being TRBD1 (6 bases). Germline lookup yields CDR1 KGHDR and CDR2 SFDVKD. The V gene lost 3 bases and the J gene lost 1 base, with 10 bases spanning the gap. The length of the CDR3 is 15 residues. The CDR3 spells CATSDPGQRTDTQYF. In DNA, the CDR3 is TGTGCCACCAGTGATCCTGGACAGCGCACAGATACGCAGTATTTT.